This T cell receptor (beta chain) was obtained from a study of regulatory T cells in long-lasting Graves disease. In the study overall: Persistent cases were those of Graves' disease that involved over 5 years of antithyroid drugs with positive TSH receptor antibodies.

Study conclusions and caveats: With a small sample size, accuracy may have been reduced.

Time point here: persistent/refractory GD, antithyroid drugs over 5 years with positive TRAb. Preparation of the TCR library used RNA extracted from PBMCs. Relying on iRepertoire HTBI primers and Arm-PCR of CDR3 regions, the team built TCR beta libraries. In TCRdb, the multiplex PCR reads were re-called with MiXCR into one record per CDR3 protein. The sample has more than 300,000 distinct CDR3 sequences, less than 30% seen once. In its sample, this clonotype was seen many times. Its antigen is unknown. Germline V gene sequence: CDR1 MNHNS, CDR2 SASEGT. V dropped 4 bases and J dropped 6 bases, with 16 bases sitting between them. This CDR3 has 15 residues.

The receptor was derived from a woman aged 35 to 49 with Graves disease. The starting material was peripheral blood mononuclear cells (PBMCs), obtained when the disease was refractory, from a patient treated with antithyroid drugs. The chain uses TRBV6-1 and TRBJ2-4; D is possibly TRBD1 or TRBD2 (5 bases each). Written as DNA, the CDR3 is TGTGCCAGCAGTGCCATTAAGGGGACGGGAAACATTCAGTACTTC. Amino acid sequence: CASSAIKGTGNIQYF.